The rows below give T cell receptor beta chains drawn from one sample of a study of OX40 agonist ivuxolimab in advanced cancers. Sequencing used immunoSEQ multiplex PCR; TCRdb keeps in-frame clones, though not all of them. In the table there are tens of thousands of clones, 85% of which are singletons. Material: CD4+ or CD8+ T cells sorted from blood, obtained in a trial of the OX40 agonist ivuxolimab. The receptors derive from an adult with an advanced solid tumor such as melanoma, head and neck, liver or kidney cancer. Each CDR3 is given with its conserved first and last residue. A D gene is named only where the DNA matches it firmly. Size is omitted from some rows. Given values are once, few, many or a class for expanded clones.

>TRBD2|NA|TRBJ2-6|TRBV7-9
CASNAGLAGRSGANVLTF
TGTGCCAGCAATGCGGGACTAGCGGGACGCTCTGGGGCCAACGTCCTGACTTTC
>TRBD1|NA|TRBJ2-7|TRBV27
CASSVQGGPYEQYF
TGTGCCAGCAGTGTACAGGGGGGTCCCTACGAGCAGTACTTC
>TRBD2|NA|TRBJ2-3|TRBV28
CASSLFGTSGSSTDTQYF
TGTGCCAGCAGTTTGTTTGGGACTAGCGGATCTAGCACAGATACGCAGTATTTT
>NA|NA|TRBJ1-2|TRBV7-2
CASSLGDGRFGYTF
TGTGCCAGCAGCTTGGGGGATGGGCGATTTGGCTACACCTTC
>NA|NA|TRBJ2-1|TRBV6-6
CASSTAPGFGEQFF
TGTGCCAGCAGTACGGCACCAGGGTTCGGTGAGCAGTTCTTC
>NA|NA|TRBJ1-1|TRBV11-2
CASSLDLGTEAFF
TGTGCCAGCAGCTTAGATCTAGGCACTGAAGCTTTCTTT
>TRBD1|few|TRBJ1-3|TRBV5-4
CASSPGTVSGNTIYF
TGTGCCAGCAGTCCCGGGACAGTCTCTGGGAACACCATATATTTT
>TRBD1|NA|TRBJ1-5|TRBV18
CASSPRDRGPEQPQHF
TGTGCCAGCTCACCACGGGACAGGGGGCCGGAGCAGCCCCAGCATTTT
>TRBD1|NA|TRBJ2-7|TRBV5-1
CASSRDWTGVYEQYF
TGCGCCAGCAGCCGAGACTGGACAGGGGTCTACGAGCAGTACTTC
>TRBD1|NA|TRBJ1-1|TRBV11-3
CASSQDREYTEAFF
TGTGCCAGCAGTCAGGACAGGGAGTACACTGAAGCTTTCTTT
>TRBD1|NA|TRBJ2-7|TRBV19
CASSRDRVSYEQYF
TGTGCCAGTAGTAGGGACAGGGTCTCCTACGAGCAGTACTTC
>TRBD2|NA|TRBJ2-5|TRBV4-2
CASSQGIAGQETQYF
TGTGCCAGCAGCCAAGGGATAGCGGGTCAAGAGACCCAGTACTTC
>TRBD1|NA|TRBJ1-6|TRBV13
CASSSVTRGLSPLHF
TGTGCCAGCAGCTCCGTAACCAGGGGGCTCTCACCCCTCCACTTT
>TRBD2|NA|TRBJ2-3|TRBV9
CASSLRGGQTDTQYF
TGTGCCAGCAGCCTGCGGGGGGGCCAGACAGATACGCAGTATTTT
>NA|NA|TRBJ1-2|TRBV5-1
CASSFATDSLGYTF
TGCGCCAGCAGCTTTGCTACGGACAGCCTGGGCTACACCTTC
>NA|NA|TRBJ1-6|TRBV9
CASSVAALNSPLHF
TGTGCCAGCAGCGTAGCGGCCCTGAATTCACCCCTCCACTTT
>TRBD2|NA|TRBJ2-1|TRBV27
CASSLVLAGQNEQFF
TGTGCCAGCAGTTTAGTACTAGCGGGGCAGAATGAGCAGTTCTTC
>TRBD1|NA|TRBJ2-1|TRBV19
CASSIRRQGQGSINEQFF
TGTGCCAGTAGTATAAGGAGACAGGGACAGGGTTCTATCAATGAGCAGTTCTTC
>TRBD1|few|TRBJ1-5|TRBV28
CASGLLTGKGQPQHF
TGTGCCAGCGGACTACTGACAGGGAAGGGTCAGCCCCAGCATTTT
>NA|NA|TRBJ1-5|TRBV6-5
CASSYGRPYSNQPQHF
TGTGCCAGCAGTTACGGGCGGCCTTATAGCAATCAGCCCCAGCATTTT
>TRBD1|NA|TRBJ1-2|TRBV29-1
CSVVWDSTYGYTF
TGCAGCGTTGTTTGGGACAGCACCTATGGCTACACCTTC
>NA|NA|TRBJ1-2|TRBV18
CASSPRDSYYGYTF
TGTGCCAGCTCACCACGTGACAGCTACTATGGCTACACCTTC
>NA|NA|TRBJ1-1|TRBV18
CASSPPSRGSDTEAFF
TGTGCCAGCTCACCACCGTCAAGGGGATCGGACACTGAAGCTTTCTTT
>NA|NA|TRBJ2-1|TRBV6-1
CATDPGTYNEQFF
TGTGCCACGGACCCCGGGACGTACAATGAGCAGTTCTTC
>NA|once|TRBJ1-2|TRBV30
CAWYSNPVPPYGYTF
TGTGCCTGGTACTCAAACCCTGTCCCTCCCTATGGCTACACCTTC
>NA|NA|TRBJ1-5|TRBV5-4
CASSLGGDSNQPQHF
TGTGCCAGCAGCTTGGGGGGGGATAGCAATCAGCCCCAGCATTTT
>TRBD2|NA|TRBJ2-1|TRBV5-6
CASSIRLANNEQFF
TGTGCCAGCAGCATACGACTAGCAAACAATGAGCAGTTCTTC
>TRBD1|NA|TRBJ2-3|TRBV7-6
CASSTGQGYTYTQYF
TGTGCCAGCAGCACCGGACAGGGGTATACATATACGCAGTATTTT
>TRBD1|NA|TRBJ2-1|TRBV29-1
CSVIGQGDDEQFF
TGCAGCGTAATAGGACAGGGGGACGATGAGCAGTTCTTC
>TRBD1|NA|TRBJ2-7|TRBV5-1
CASSPSPDRVINEQYF
TGCGCCAGCAGCCCTTCACCGGACAGGGTGATCAACGAGCAGTACTTC
>NA|NA|TRBJ2-2|TRBV7-6
CASSLGVPGNTGELFF
TGTGCCAGCAGCTTAGGCGTCCCTGGAAACACCGGGGAGCTGTTTTTT
>TRBD1|NA|TRBJ2-3|TRBV5-8
CASSLGTASTDTQYF
TGTGCCAGCAGCTTAGGGACAGCTTCCACAGATACGCAGTATTTT
>NA|NA|TRBJ2-2|TRBV30
CAWSLGGHTGELFF
TGTGCCTGGAGTCTGGGGGGCCACACCGGGGAGCTGTTTTTT
>TRBD1|NA|TRBJ1-1|TRBV7-6
CASSLARAGGEAFF
TGTGCCAGCAGCTTAGCCAGGGCAGGGGGTGAAGCTTTCTTT
>NA|NA|TRBJ2-1|TRBV5-1
CASSPDGTDNEQFF
TGCGCCAGCAGCCCGGATGGAACAGACAATGAGCAGTTCTTC
>NA|NA|TRBJ2-1|TRBV19
CASSISGAGNEQFF
TGTGCCAGTAGTATTTCGGGGGCCGGGAATGAGCAGTTCTTC
>NA|NA|TRBJ2-7|TRBV11-2
CASSLERGLLEQYF
TGTGCCAGCAGCTTAGAGCGGGGGCTACTGGAGCAGTACTTC
>NA|NA|TRBJ2-1|TRBV18
CASSPQGRNYNEQFF
TGTGCCAGCTCACCCCAGGGTAGAAACTACAATGAGCAGTTCTTC
>NA|NA|TRBJ2-3|TRBV5-1
CASSLADKGEDTQYF
TGCGCCAGCAGCTTGGCGGATAAGGGCGAGGATACGCAGTATTTT
>NA|NA|TRBJ1-4|TRBV28
CASSNSQGEKLFF
TGTGCCAGCAGCAATAGTCAAGGGGAAAAACTGTTTTTT
>TRBD1|NA|TRBJ1-1|TRBV4-1
CASSRTVVRGPNTEAFF
TGCGCCAGCAGCCGTACAGTCGTCAGGGGGCCCAACACTGAAGCTTTCTTT
>NA|NA|TRBJ2-5|TRBV5-5
CASSLGRDQETQYF
TGTGCCAGCAGCTTGGGTCGGGACCAAGAGACCCAGTACTTC
>TRBD1|NA|TRBJ2-1|TRBV6-6
CASSYSDRGEYNEQFF
TGTGCCAGCAGTTACTCAGACAGGGGAGAATACAATGAGCAGTTCTTC
>NA|few|TRBJ1-1|TRBV28
CASTPGHLTNTEAFF
TGTGCCAGCACCCCGGGACATTTAACGAACACTGAAGCTTTCTTT
>NA|NA|TRBJ2-2|TRBV6-1
CASSEAPAGGGGELFF
TGTGCCAGCAGTGAAGCGCCGGCAGGTGGTGGCGGGGAGCTGTTTTTT
>NA|NA|TRBJ2-3|TRBV6-1
CATSGAGVGDTQYF
TGTGCCACCTCGGGGGCAGGGGTCGGGGATACGCAGTATTTT
>NA|NA|TRBJ1-5|TRBV6-1
CASRTRQPNQPQHF
TGTGCCAGCAGAACTAGACAGCCCAATCAGCCCCAGCATTTT
>TRBD2|NA|TRBJ2-3|TRBV4-1
CASSPRLAPDDTQYF
TGCGCCAGCAGCCCCCGACTAGCCCCGGATGATACGCAGTATTTT
>TRBD2|NA|TRBJ2-7|TRBV6-5
CASSYSTAGAKYEQYF
TGTGCCAGCAGTTACTCTACAGCGGGGGCTAAATACGAGCAGTACTTC
>TRBD1|NA|TRBJ2-1|TRBV18
CASSPGQGRGDEQFF
TGTGCCAGCTCACCGGGACAGGGAAGGGGAGATGAGCAGTTCTTC
>NA|NA|TRBJ2-1|TRBV18
CASSPLTQSEQFF
TGTGCCAGCTCACCATTGACCCAATCTGAGCAGTTCTTC
>NA|NA|TRBJ2-3|TRBV6-5
CASRGRQASTDTQYF
TGTGCCAGCAGGGGCAGACAGGCTAGCACAGATACGCAGTATTTT
>NA|NA|TRBJ1-1|TRBV14
CASSPRSDRSHRF
TGTGCCAGCAGCCCTAGGAGTGACAGGTCCCACCGATTT